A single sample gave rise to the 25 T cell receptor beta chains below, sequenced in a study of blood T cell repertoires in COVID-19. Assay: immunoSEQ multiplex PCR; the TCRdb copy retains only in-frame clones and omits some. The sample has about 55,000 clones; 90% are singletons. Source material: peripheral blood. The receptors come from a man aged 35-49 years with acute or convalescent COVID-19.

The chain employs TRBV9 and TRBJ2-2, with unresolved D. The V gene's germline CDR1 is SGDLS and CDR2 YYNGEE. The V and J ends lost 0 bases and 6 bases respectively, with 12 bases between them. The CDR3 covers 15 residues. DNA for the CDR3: TGTGCCAGCAGCGTAGCATCAGGCCAACCCGGGGAGCTGTTTTTT. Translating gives CASSVASGQPGELFF.

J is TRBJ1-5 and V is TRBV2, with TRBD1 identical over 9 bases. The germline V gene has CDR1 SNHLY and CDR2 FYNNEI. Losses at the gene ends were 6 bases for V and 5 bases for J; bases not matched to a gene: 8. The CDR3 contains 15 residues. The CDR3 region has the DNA TGTGCCAGCAGGGGACAGGGTGATCTTGATCAGCCCCAGCATTTT. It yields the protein CASRGQGDLDQPQHF.

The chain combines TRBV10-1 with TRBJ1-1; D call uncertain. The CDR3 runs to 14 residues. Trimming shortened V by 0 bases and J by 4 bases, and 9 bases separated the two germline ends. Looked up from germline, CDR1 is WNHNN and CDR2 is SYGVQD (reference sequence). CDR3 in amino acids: CASSESPVSTEAFF. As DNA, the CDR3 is TGCGCCAGCAGTGAGTCGCCGGTTAGCACTGAAGCTTTCTTT.

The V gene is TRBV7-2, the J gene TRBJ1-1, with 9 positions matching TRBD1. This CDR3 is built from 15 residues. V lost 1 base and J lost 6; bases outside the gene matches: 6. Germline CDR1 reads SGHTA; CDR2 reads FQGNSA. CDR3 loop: CASSLVTGGAAEAFF. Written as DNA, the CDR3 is TGTGCCAGCAGCTTAGTTACAGGGGGCGCGGCTGAAGCTTTCTTT.

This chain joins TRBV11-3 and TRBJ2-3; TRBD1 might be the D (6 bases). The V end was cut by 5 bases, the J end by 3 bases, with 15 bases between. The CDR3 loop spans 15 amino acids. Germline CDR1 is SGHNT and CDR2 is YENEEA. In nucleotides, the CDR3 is TGTGCCAGCAGCCTCTCCTCACAGGGTACAGATACGCAGTATTTT. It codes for CASSLSSQGTDTQYF.

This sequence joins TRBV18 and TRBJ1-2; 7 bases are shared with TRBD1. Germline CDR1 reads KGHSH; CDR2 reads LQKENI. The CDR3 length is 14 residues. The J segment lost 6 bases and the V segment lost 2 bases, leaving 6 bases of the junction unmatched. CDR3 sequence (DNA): TGTGCCAGCTCACCAGGACAGGCATGGGATGGCTACACCTTC. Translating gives CASSPGQAWDGYTF.

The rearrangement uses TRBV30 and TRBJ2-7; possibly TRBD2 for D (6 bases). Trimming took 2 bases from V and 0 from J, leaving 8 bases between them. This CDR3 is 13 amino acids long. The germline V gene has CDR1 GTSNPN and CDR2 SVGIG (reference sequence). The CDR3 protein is CAWSRGSSYEQYF. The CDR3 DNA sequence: TGTGCCTGGAGTCGGGGGAGCTCCTACGAGCAGTACTTC.

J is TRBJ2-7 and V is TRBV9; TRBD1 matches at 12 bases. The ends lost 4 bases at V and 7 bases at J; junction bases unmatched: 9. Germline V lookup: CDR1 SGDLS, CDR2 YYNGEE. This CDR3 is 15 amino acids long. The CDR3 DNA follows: TGTGCCAGCAGCTTTTCCGGGACAGGGGGCCGGGAGCAGTACTTC. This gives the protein CASSFSGTGGREQYF.

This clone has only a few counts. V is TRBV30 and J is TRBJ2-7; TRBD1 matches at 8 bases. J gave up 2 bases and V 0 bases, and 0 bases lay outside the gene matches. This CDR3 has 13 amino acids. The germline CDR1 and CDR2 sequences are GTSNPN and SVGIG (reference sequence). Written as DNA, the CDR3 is TGTGCCTGGAGTGTACAGGGGGCCTACGAGCAGTACTTC. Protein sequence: CAWSVQGAYEQYF.

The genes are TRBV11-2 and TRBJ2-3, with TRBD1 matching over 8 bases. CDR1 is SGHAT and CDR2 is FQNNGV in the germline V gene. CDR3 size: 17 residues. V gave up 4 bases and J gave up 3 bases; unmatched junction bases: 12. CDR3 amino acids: CASSSKTGDFHTDTQYF. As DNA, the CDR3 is TGTGCCAGCAGCTCTAAGACAGGGGATTTCCATACAGATACGCAGTATTTT.

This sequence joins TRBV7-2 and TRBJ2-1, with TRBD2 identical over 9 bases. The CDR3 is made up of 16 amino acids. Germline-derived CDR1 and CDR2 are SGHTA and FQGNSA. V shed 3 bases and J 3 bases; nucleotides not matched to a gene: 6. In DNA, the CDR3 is TGTGCCAGCAGCTTTCGTGCTAGCGGGAACTACAATGAGCAGTTCTTC. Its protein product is CASSFRASGNYNEQFF.

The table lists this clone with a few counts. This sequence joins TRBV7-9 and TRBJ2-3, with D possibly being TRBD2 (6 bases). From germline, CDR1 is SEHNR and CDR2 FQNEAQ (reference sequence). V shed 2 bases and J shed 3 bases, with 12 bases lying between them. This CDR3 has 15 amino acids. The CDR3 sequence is CASSLFGSVTDTQYF. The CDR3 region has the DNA TGTGCCAGCAGCTTATTCGGGAGTGTGACAGATACGCAGTATTTT.

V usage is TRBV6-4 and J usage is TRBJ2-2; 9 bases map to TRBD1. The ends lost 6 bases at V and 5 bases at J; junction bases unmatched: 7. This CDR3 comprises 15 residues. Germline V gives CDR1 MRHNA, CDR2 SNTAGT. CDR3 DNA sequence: TGTGCCAGCAGCGAGGTACAGGGGGCAACCGGGGAGCTGTTTTTT. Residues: CASSEVQGATGELFF.

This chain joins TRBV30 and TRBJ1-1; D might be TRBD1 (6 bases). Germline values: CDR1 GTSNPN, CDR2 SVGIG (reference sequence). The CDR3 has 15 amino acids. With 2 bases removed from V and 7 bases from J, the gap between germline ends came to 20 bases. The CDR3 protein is CAWSTRWGQVDEAFF. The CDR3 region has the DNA TGTGCCTGGAGTACCCGATGGGGGCAAGTGGATGAAGCTTTCTTT.

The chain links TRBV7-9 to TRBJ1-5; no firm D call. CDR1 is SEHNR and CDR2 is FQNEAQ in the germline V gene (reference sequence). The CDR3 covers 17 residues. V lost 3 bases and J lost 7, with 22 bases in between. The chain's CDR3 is CASSFSSGFEEGQPQHF. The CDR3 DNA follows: TGTGCCAGCAGCTTTTCAAGCGGATTTGAGGAAGGACAGCCCCAGCATTTT.

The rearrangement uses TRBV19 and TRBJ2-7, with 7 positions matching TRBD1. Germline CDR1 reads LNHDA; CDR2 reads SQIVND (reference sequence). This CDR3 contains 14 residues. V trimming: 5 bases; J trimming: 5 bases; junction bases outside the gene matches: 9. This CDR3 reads CASSPRTGIHEQYF. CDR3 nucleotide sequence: TGTGCCAGTAGTCCCCGGACAGGTATCCACGAGCAGTACTTC.

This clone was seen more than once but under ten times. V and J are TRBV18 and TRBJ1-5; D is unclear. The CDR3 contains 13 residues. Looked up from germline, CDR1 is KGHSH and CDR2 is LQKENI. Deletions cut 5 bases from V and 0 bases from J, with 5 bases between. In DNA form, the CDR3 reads TGTGCCAGCTCATCAGATAGCAATCAGCCCCAGCATTTT. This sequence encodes CASSSDSNQPQHF.

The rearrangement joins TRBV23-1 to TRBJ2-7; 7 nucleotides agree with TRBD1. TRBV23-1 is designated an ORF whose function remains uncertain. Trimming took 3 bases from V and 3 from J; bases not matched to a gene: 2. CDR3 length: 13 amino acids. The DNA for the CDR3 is TGCGCCAGCAGTCAGGGGACAGACTACGAGCAGTACTTC. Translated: CASSQGTDYEQYF.

The CDR3 here is CASSGSGGRTDTQYF. Written as DNA, the CDR3 is TGTGCCAGCAGCGGTAGCGGGGGACGCACAGATACGCAGTATTTT. The V call is TRBV5-4, the J call TRBJ2-3; TRBD2 matches at 9 bases. CDR1 is SGHNT and CDR2 is YYREEE in the germline V gene (reference sequence). The trim removed 4 bases at V and 1 base at J, leaving 4 bases unmatched. The CDR3 covers 15 residues.

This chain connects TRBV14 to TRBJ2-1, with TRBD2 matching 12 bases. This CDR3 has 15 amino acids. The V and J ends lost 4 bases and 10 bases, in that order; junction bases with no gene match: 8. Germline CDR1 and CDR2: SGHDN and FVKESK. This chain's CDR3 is CASSPWTSGTEEQFF. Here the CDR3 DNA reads TGTGCCAGCAGCCCTTGGACTAGCGGGACCGAAGAGCAGTTCTTC.

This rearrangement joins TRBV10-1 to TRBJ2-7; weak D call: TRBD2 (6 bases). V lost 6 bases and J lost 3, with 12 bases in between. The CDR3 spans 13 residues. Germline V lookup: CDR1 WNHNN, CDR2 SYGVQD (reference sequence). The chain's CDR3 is CASSAGNLYEQYF. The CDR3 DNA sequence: TGCGCCAGCAGCGCGGGGAACCTCTACGAGCAGTACTTC.

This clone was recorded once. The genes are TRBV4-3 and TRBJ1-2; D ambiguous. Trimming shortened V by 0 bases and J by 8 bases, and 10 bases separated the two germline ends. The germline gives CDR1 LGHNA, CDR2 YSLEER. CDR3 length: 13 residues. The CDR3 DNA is TGCGCCAGCAGCCAAGAGAGGGTCGCGGGCTACACCTTC. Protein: CASSQERVAGYTF.

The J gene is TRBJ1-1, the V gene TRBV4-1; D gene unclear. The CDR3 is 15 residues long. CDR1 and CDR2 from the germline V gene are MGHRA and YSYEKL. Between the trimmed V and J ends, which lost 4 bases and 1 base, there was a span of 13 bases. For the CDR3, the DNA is TGCGCCAGCAGCCCCTCTGTCGTACAGAACACTGAAGCTTTCTTT. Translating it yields CASSPSVVQNTEAFF.

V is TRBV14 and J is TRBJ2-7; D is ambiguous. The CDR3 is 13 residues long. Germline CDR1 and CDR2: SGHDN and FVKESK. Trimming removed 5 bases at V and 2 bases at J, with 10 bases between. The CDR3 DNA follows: TGTGCCAGCAGCGAACAGTCCCCCTACGAGCAGTACTTC. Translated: CASSEQSPYEQYF.

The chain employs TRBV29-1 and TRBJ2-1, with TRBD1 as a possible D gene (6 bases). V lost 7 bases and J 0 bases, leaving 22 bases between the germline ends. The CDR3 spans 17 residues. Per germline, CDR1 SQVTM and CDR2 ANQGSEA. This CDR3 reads CSARTESPTGSYNEQFF. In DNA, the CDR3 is TGCAGCGCCCGGACAGAAAGCCCAACCGGCTCCTACAATGAGCAGTTCTTC.